This is a list of T cell receptor beta chains from one sample in a study of T cell changes during pregnancy in multiple sclerosis. Clones were read by immunoSEQ multiplex PCR, and TCRdb kept only the in-frame ones, dropping some. The sample has under 25,000 clones, less than 90% seen once. Sequenced here: CD8+ T cells from peripheral blood mononuclear cells, sampled after pregnancy. These receptors came from a female donor with multiple sclerosis, enrolled in a pregnancy study. The CDR3 runs from the conserved cysteine through the conserved F or W. D genes are given only for firm matches. Clone size, where shown, is once, few, many, or a class for clones that have expanded.

j_call | clone_size | v_call | d_call | cdr3_nt | cdr3_aa
TRBJ2-7 | NA | TRBV9 | NA | TGTGCCAGCAGCAGTATACTAGGCCACGAGCAGTACTTC | CASSSILGHEQYF
TRBJ1-2 | NA | TRBV27 | NA | TGTGCCAGCAGTCCCATCGGTGGGCGGACGGGGTATGGCTACACCTTC | CASSPIGGRTGYGYTF
TRBJ2-7 | NA | TRBV7-9 | TRBD1 | TGTGCCAGCAGCCTTGGACAGGGGGCTAAGTACGAGCAGTACTTC | CASSLGQGAKYEQYF
TRBJ1-5 | once | TRBV5-1 | NA | TGCGCCAGCAGCGCCAGTCCGGGGGATCAGCCCCAGCATTTT | CASSASPGDQPQHF
TRBJ1-6 | NA | TRBV13 | NA | TGTGCCAGCAGCTTACGGACGGCGGGAAATTCACCCCTCCACTTT | CASSLRTAGNSPLHF
TRBJ1-5 | NA | TRBV7-9 | NA | TGTGCCAGCAGCCGGGCGCAGGGAAGTAATCAGCCCCAGCATTTT | CASSRAQGSNQPQHF
TRBJ1-1 | NA | TRBV11-2 | TRBD1 | TGTGCCAGCAGCTCCTTACCTAGCCGGGACAGGGCTATTGAAGCTTTCTTT | CASSSLPSRDRAIEAFF
TRBJ2-1 | NA | TRBV14 | NA | TGTGCCAGCAGCCAAGATATTCTAGCGTTTGAGCAGTTCTTC | CASSQDILAFEQFF
TRBJ2-2 | once | TRBV5-1 | TRBD2 | TGCGCCAGCAGGCGGGGGACGGAGAACACCGGGGAGCTGTTTTTT | CASRRGTENTGELFF
TRBJ2-5 | NA | TRBV6-6 | NA | TGTGCCAGCAGTTACGAGACTAGGTTGGGGGAGACCCAGTACTTC | CASSYETRLGETQYF
TRBJ2-1 | NA | TRBV29-1 | NA | TGCAGCGTTGAGCCGGGACTGCCATCCGAGGAGCAGTTCTTC | CSVEPGLPSEEQFF
TRBJ2-5 | NA | TRBV14 | NA | TGTGCCAGCAGCCAAATCCTAGCACGAGAGACCCAGTACTTC | CASSQILARETQYF
TRBJ1-2 | NA | TRBV5-1 | NA | TGCGCCAGCAGCTTGAGCGGGGTAAATGGCTACACCTTC | CASSLSGVNGYTF
TRBJ1-2 | NA | TRBV4-1 | NA | TGCGCCAGCAGCCAAGATAGGACATCTGTTTATGGCTACACCTTC | CASSQDRTSVYGYTF
TRBJ2-7 | few | TRBV4-1 | NA | TGCGCCAGCAGCCAAGATAAAGGTCTAGCCTCCTACGAGCAGTACTTC | CASSQDKGLASYEQYF
TRBJ2-7 | NA | TRBV30 | TRBD1 | TGTGCCTGTTGGGACAGGGAGCAGTACTTC | CACWDREQYF